The following is a TCR beta chain sequence with its context. These data come from a study of T cell changes during pregnancy in multiple sclerosis. TCRdb keeps only in-frame clones here, not all; method: immunoSEQ multiplex PCR. The sample carries approximately 130,000 clones, about 95% recorded once. The CDR3 runs to 15 residues. Germline CDR1 SEHNR, CDR2 FQNEAQ (reference sequence). Trimming stripped 4 bases from V and 5 bases from J, with 15 bases between. The chain is built from TRBV7-9 and TRBJ2-1; D is unclear. The material was peripheral blood, obtained after pregnancy. This receptor was obtained from a female donor with multiple sclerosis, enrolled in a pregnancy study. The CDR3 loop is CASSSRAITNNEQFF. The DNA for the CDR3 is TGTGCCAGCAGCTCCAGAGCGATTACAAACAATGAGCAGTTCTTC.